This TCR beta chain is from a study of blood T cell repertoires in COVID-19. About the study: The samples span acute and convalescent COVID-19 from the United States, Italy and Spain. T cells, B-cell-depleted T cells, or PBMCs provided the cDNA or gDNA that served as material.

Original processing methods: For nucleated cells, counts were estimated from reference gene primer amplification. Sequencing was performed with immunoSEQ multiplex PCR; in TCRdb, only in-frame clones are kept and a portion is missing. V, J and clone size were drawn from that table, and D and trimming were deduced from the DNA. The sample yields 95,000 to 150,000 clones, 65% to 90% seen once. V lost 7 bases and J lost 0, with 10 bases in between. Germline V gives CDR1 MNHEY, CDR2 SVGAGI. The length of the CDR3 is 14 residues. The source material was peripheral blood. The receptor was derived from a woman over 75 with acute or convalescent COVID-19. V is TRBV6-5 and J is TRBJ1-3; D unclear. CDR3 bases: TGTGCCAGCACCACCTTGAGCTCTGGAAACACCATATATTTT. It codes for CASTTLSSGNTIYF.